These 15 T cell receptor beta chains were sequenced from one sample in a study of CD8+CD57+ T cells in acquired aplastic anemia. Profiling of TCR beta VDJ combinations and CDR3 sequences used genomic DNA as template. Each CDR3 protein gets one entry after TCRdb re-called the reads with MiXCR. The sample comprises some 210,000 distinct CDR3 sequences, over 55% of which are singletons, and approximately 30% rests with the top ten. What was sequenced was sorted CD4+, CD8+, or CD8+CD57+ T cells (not recorded which) from PBMCs. Source of these receptors: a human donor in good health.

There are many counts of this clonotype. V and J are TRBV11-3 and TRBJ2-3; 9 bases map to TRBD1. With 4 bases clipped from V and 1 base from J, the junction kept 0 bases outside the gene matches. The CDR3 is 14 amino acids. Germline values: CDR1 SGHNT, CDR2 YENEEA. The CDR3 DNA is TGTGCCAGCAGCTGGACAGGGGGCACAGATACGCAGTATTTT. This codes for CASSWTGGTDTQYF.

The rearrangement joins TRBV24-1 to TRBJ2-7, with 8 nucleotides matching TRBD2. The V and J ends lost 12 bases and 2 bases, in that order; junction bases with no gene match: 17. Looked up from germline, CDR1 is KGHDR and CDR2 is SFDVKD. The CDR3 is 16 residues long. The CDR3 protein is CAAGRGEAGDAYEQYF. In DNA, the CDR3 is TGTGCCGCCGGACGAGGGGAAGCGGGGGACGCCTACGAGCAGTACTTC.

Of note for this clonotype: The junction does not match germline at one end; this may be a read error. This sequence joins TRBV7-7 and TRBJ2-2; TRBD1 matches at 8 bases. The CDR3 has 15 amino acids. Germline CDR1 SSHAT, CDR2 FNYEAQ (reference sequence). The CDR3 sequence: CASSQTDRAAGELFF. CDR3 sequence (DNA): TGTGCTAGCAGCCAAACGGACAGGGCGGCCGGGGAGCTGTTTTTT.

V and J are TRBV9 and TRBJ2-7; perhaps TRBD1 as D (5 bases). The V and J ends lost 4 bases and 0 bases respectively, with 20 bases between them. The CDR3 is made up of 17 amino acids. Germline-derived CDR1 and CDR2 are SGDLS and YYNGEE. The CDR3: CASSLAPYRTSSYEQYF. In nucleotides, the CDR3 is TGTGCCAGCAGCTTAGCTCCCTACAGGACGAGCTCCTACGAGCAGTACTTC.

This chain uses TRBV5-1 with TRBJ2-7; 11 positions match TRBD2. The last part of the DNA fits TRBJ2-1 better; the J call may be wrong. From germline, CDR1 is SGHRS and CDR2 YFSETQ. The CDR3 loop spans 15 amino acids. The CDR3 DNA sequence: TGCGCCAGCAGCTTGGAGGGGACTAGCGGAAATGAGCAGTTCTTC. Protein: CASSLEGTSGNEQFF.

V gene TRBV25-1 combines with J gene TRBJ2-3, with TRBD2 matching 9 bases. CDR1 MGHDK and CDR2 SYGVNS come from the germline V gene. This CDR3 is 15 amino acids long. V shed 2 bases, J shed 9 bases, and the junction held 9 bases outside the gene matches. CDR3 DNA: TGTGCCAGCAGTGAAGTAGCGGGGGCCCCGTGGACGCAGTATTTT. This gives the protein CASSEVAGAPWTQYF.

This chain joins TRBV9 and TRBJ2-3; 9 bases map to TRBD2. Trimming at V came to 4 bases and at J to 0 bases, leaving 3 bases not matched to a gene. From germline, CDR1 is SGDLS and CDR2 YYNGEE. The CDR3 consists of 15 residues. DNA of the CDR3: TGTGCCAGCAGCAGAAGCGGGGGGAGCACAGATACGCAGTATTTT. Translated: CASSRSGGSTDTQYF.

There are many counts of this clonotype. J is TRBJ2-3 and V is TRBV10-3; 9 positions match TRBD2. Trimming removed 4 bases from V and 7 bases from J; junction bases left unmatched: 9. CDR1 is ENHRY and CDR2 is SYGVKD in the germline V gene. This CDR3 contains 15 residues. CDR3 protein: CAISGSGGYSNTQYF. The CDR3 DNA sequence: TGTGCCATCAGTGGTAGCGGGGGATACTCTAATACGCAGTATTTT.

The CDR3 spells CASSNAPSYEQYF. The CDR3 DNA is TGTGCCAGTAGCAACGCCCCCTCCTACGAGCAGTACTTC. The genes are TRBV7-2 and TRBJ2-7; no definite D call. This CDR3 region has 13 residues. The ends were cut back, 9 bases at V and 0 bases at J, with 12 bases in the middle. Germline V lookup: CDR1 SGHTA, CDR2 FQGNSA. Full variable domain (remainder filled in from reference TRBV7-2 and TRBJ2-7): GAGVSQSPSNKVTEKGKDVELRCDPISGHTALYWYRQSLGQGLEFLIYFQGNSAPDKSGLPSDRFSAERTGGSVSTLTIQRTQQEDSAVYLCASSNAPSYEQYFGPGTRLTVT.

The chain links TRBV20-1 to TRBJ2-1; D might be TRBD2 (5 bases). Germline CDR1 and CDR2: DFQATT and SNEGSKA (reference sequence). This CDR3 contains 12 residues. The ends were cut back, 3 bases at V and 6 bases at J, with 9 bases in the middle. CDR3 DNA: TGCAGTGCTAGCTTGACTATCAATGAGCAGTTCTTC. As protein: CSASLTINEQFF.

This chain links TRBV18 with TRBJ2-1; tentative D call: TRBD1 (5 bases). This CDR3 comprises 13 residues. V dropped 3 bases and J dropped 6 bases, with 9 bases sitting between them. Germline-derived CDR1 and CDR2 are KGHSH and LQKENI. The CDR3 here is CASSPTQGNEQFF. The CDR3 DNA is TGTGCCAGCTCACCGACCCAGGGCAATGAGCAGTTCTTC.

This clonotype showed up just a few times. The gene calls are TRBV7-9 and TRBJ1-6; perhaps TRBD1 as D (6 bases). Per germline, CDR1 SEHNR and CDR2 FQNEAQ (reference sequence). The CDR3 is 14 residues long. With 5 bases removed from V and 7 bases from J, the gap between germline ends came to 12 bases. DNA of the CDR3: TGTGCCAGCAGCAACGGACAGATAAATTCACCCCTCCACTTT. Translation: CASSNGQINSPLHF.

Ten or more counts support this clonotype. The chain employs TRBV9 and TRBJ2-3; TRBD2 aligns across 11 bases. Germline assignment: CDR1 SGDLS and CDR2 YYNGEE. CDR3 length equals 17 residues. The V gene end was trimmed by 1 base and the J gene end by 2 bases; junction bases not matched to a gene: 6. In nucleotides, the CDR3 is TGTGCCAGCAGCGTACATCTAGCGGGGGGAGACACAGATACGCAGTATTTT. This gives the protein CASSVHLAGGDTDTQYF.

The CDR3 DNA reads TGTGCCAGCAGCATCCGGACCCTGAACACTGAAGCTTTCTTT. It is translated as CASSIRTLNTEAFF. V is TRBV11-2 and J is TRBJ1-1, with no clear D. The CDR3 has 14 amino acids. Trimming took 5 bases from V and 0 from J, leaving 10 bases between them. Germline V gives CDR1 SGHAT, CDR2 FQNNGV.

This clonotype showed up just a few times. The J gene is TRBJ2-7, the V gene TRBV12-3 or TRBV12-4; no clear D. Trimming removed 6 bases from V and 1 base from J, with 13 bases in between. The CDR3 length is 14 residues. The DNA for the CDR3 is TGTGCCAGCAGCCCTACCCCCGAATCCTACGAGCAGTACTTC. As protein: CASSPTPESYEQYF.